The TCR beta chain under discussion was sequenced for a study of cytomegalovirus exposure and HLA in healthy donors. Vbeta (60) and Jbeta (13) primers were used in the PCR. Original processing methods: Later, roughly 86 million unique TCR beta chains were counted in an analysis, and approximately 10 million of them were shared. The table came from immunoSEQ multiplex PCR; TCRdb's copy has only in-frame clones and leaves some out. The V and J calls and clone size were taken over from that table, and D and trimming were inferred from the DNA. The table has some 90,000 clones, more than 70% seen once; the top ten hold about 3.1%. A note on this clone: What it binds is not known. The same CDR3 arises from other DNA sequences in this sample as well.

Study outcomes and limitations: Rarity marked most TCR sequences, yet some public TCRs occurred in many donors. It was only CMV serostatus that was available as immune exposure information.

Trimming took 4 bases from V and 0 from J, leaving 10 bases between them. The germline V gene has CDR1 MNHNY and CDR2 SVGAGI (reference sequence). The CDR3 has 15 amino acids. Input material: PBMCs. The J gene is TRBJ1-5, the V gene TRBV6-6; D is uncertain. The source is a man aged 35 to 55 in good health and CMV-seronegative. CDR3 DNA: TGTGCCAGCAGTTCTTACGGTGATAGCAATCAGCCCCAGCATTTT. Translated, it gives CASSSYGDSNQPQHF.